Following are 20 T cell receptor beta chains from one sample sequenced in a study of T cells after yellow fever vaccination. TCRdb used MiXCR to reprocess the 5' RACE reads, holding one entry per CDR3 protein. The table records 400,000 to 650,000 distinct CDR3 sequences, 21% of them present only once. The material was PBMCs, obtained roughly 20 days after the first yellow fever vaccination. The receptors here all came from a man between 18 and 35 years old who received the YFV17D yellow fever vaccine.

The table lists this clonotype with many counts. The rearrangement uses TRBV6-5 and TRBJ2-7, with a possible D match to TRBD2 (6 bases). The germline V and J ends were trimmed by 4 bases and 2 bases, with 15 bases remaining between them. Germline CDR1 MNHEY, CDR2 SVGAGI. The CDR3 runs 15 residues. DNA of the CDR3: TGTGCCAGCAGTTTCCTCGGGACTGGAGCCTACGAGCAGTACTTC. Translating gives CASSFLGTGAYEQYF.

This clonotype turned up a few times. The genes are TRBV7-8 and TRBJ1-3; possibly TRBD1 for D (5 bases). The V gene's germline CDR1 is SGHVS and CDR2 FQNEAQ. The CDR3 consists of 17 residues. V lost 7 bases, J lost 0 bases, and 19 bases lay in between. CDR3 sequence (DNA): TGTGCCAGCAACCGAGGGACTCTCAAAAGCTCTGGAAACACCATATATTTT. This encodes CASNRGTLKSSGNTIYF.

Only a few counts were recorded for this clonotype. CDR3 region: CASNDPTDTQYF. CDR3 in DNA: TGCGCCAGCAACGACCCCACAGATACGCAGTATTTT. This chain connects TRBV5-1 to TRBJ2-3; D gene uncertain. V gave up 6 bases and J gave up 2 bases, with 7 bases separating them. This CDR3 region has 12 residues. Germline CDR1 and CDR2: SGHRS and YFSETQ.

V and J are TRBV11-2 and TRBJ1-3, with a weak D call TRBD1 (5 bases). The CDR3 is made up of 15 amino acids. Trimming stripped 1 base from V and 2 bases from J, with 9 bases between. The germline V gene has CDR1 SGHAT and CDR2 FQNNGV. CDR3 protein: CASSLAGTAGNTIYF. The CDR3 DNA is TGTGCCAGCAGCTTAGCCGGGACGGCTGGAAACACCATATATTTT.

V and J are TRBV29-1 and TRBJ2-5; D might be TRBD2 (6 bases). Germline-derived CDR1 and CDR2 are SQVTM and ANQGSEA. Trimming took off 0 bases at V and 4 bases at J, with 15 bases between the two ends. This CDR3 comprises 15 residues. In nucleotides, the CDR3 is TGCAGCGTTGAAGATTCTTGGGGGGTCTCAGAGACCCAGTACTTC. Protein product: CSVEDSWGVSETQYF.

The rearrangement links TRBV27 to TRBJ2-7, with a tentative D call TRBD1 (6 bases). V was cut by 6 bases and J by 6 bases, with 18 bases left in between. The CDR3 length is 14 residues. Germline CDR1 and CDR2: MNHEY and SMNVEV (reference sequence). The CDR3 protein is CASRIGQLTREQYF. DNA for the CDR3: TGTGCCAGCAGGATAGGACAGCTGACCCGCGAGCAGTACTTC.

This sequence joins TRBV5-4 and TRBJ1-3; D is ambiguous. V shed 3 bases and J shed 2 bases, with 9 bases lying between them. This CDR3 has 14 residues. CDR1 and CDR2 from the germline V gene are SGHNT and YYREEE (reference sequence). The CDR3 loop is CASSSASAGNTIYF. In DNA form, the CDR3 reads TGTGCCAGCAGCTCGGCCTCGGCTGGAAACACCATATATTTT.

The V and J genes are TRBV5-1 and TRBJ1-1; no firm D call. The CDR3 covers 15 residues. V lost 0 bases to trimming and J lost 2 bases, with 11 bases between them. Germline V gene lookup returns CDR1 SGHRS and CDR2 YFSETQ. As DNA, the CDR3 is TGCGCCAGCAGCTTGGATCCGCAGGATAACACTGAAGCTTTCTTT. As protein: CASSLDPQDNTEAFF.

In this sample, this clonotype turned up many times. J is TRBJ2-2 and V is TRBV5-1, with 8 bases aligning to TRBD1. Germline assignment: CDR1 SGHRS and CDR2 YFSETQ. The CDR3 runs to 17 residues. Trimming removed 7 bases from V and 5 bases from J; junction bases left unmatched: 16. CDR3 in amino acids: CASGILRGRPGTGELFF. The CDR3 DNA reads TGCGCCAGCGGAATACTCAGGGGGCGCCCCGGGACCGGGGAGCTGTTTTTT.

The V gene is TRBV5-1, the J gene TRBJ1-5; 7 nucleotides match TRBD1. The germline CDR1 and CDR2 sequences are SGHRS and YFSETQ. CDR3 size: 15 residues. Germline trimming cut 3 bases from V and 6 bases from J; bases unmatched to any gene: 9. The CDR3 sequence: CASSSTGALSQPQHF. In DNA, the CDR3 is TGCGCCAGCAGCTCCACAGGGGCGCTCAGTCAGCCCCAGCATTTT.

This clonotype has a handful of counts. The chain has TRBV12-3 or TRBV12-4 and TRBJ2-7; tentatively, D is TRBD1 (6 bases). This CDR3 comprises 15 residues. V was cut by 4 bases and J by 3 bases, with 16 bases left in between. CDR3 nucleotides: TGTGCCAGCAGTTCCCTACCGGGACAACACTACGAGCAGTACTTC. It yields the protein CASSSLPGQHYEQYF.

The CDR3 DNA follows: TGTGCCAGCAGTTTTACAGGGGGAACAACCGGGGAGCTGTTTTTT. Translated: CASSFTGGTTGELFF. The V gene is TRBV3-1, the J gene TRBJ2-2; 8 nucleotides match TRBD1. After removal of 6 bases from V and 5 bases from J, the junction contained 8 bases not matched to a gene. This CDR3 has 15 amino acids. CDR1 and CDR2 from the germline V gene are LGHDT and YNNKEL (reference sequence). Looking up the rest from reference TRBV3-1 and TRBJ2-2 gives the full variable domain: DTAVSQTPKYLVTQMGNDKSIKCEQNLGHDTMYWYKQDSKKFLKIMFSYNNKELIINETVPNRFSPKSPDKAHLNLHINSLELGDSAVYFCASSFTGGTTGELFFGEGSRLTVL.

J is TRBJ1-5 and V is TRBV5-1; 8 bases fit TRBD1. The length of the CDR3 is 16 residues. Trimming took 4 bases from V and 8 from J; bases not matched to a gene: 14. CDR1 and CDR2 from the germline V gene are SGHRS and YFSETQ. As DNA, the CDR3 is TGCGCCAGCAGCCTAGGACAGGGAAGGAGTACGGAGCCCCAGCATTTT. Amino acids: CASSLGQGRSTEPQHF.

The chain's CDR3 is CASSQEHPGYYNEQFF. For the CDR3, the DNA is TGCGCCAGCAGCCAAGAGCACCCGGGTTACTACAATGAGCAGTTCTTC. The V call is TRBV4-3, the J call TRBJ2-1; D uncertain. The CDR3 runs to 16 residues. CDR1 and CDR2 from the germline V gene are LGHNA and YSLEER. Trimming left V 0 bases short and J 3 bases short, with 12 bases between.

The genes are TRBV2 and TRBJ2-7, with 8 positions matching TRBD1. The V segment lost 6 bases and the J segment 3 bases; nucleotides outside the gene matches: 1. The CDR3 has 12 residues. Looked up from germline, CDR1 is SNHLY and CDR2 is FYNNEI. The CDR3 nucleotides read TGTGCCAGCAGGGGGACAGGCTACGAGCAGTACGTC. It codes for CASRGTGYEQYV.

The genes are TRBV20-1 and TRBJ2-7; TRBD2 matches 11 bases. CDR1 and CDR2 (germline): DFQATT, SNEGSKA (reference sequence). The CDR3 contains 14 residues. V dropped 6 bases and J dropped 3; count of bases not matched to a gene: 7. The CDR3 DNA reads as TGCAGTGCCCGACCGGGACTAGCGGACTACGAGCAGTACTTC. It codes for CSARPGLADYEQYF.

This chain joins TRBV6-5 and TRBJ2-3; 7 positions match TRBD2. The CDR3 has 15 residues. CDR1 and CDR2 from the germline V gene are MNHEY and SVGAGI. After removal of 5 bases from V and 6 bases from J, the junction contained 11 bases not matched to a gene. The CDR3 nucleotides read TGTGCCAGCAGTGTACTAGGGCTAGCGGACGATACGCAGTATTTT. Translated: CASSVLGLADDTQYF.

The DNA for the CDR3 is TGTGCCAGCAGCCCAAGCGGGGGCAACAGGGAGACCCAGTACTTC. This translates into CASSPSGGNRETQYF. This rearrangement joins TRBV3-1 to TRBJ2-5; 8 nucleotides line up with TRBD2. The CDR3 covers 15 residues. Germline V CDR1 and CDR2: LGHDT, YNNKEL (reference sequence). V shed 4 bases and J 5 bases; nucleotides not matched to a gene: 9.

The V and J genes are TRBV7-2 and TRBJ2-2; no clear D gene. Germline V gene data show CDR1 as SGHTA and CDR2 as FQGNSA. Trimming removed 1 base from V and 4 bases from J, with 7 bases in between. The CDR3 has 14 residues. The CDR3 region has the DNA TGTGCCAGCAGCTTAGTTATTAGCACCGGGGAGCTGTTTTTT. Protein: CASSLVISTGELFF.

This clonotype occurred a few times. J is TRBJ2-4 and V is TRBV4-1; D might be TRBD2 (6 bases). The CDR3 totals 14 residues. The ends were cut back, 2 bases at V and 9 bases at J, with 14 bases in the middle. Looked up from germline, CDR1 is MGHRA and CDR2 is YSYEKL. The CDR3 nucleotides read TGCGCCAGCAGCCAACTACTGGGGGGACCCATTCAGTACTTC. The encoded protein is CASSQLLGGPIQYF.